Following are 13 T cell receptor beta chains from one sample sequenced in a study of blood T cell repertoires in COVID-19. The method was immunoSEQ multiplex PCR; TCRdb's version includes in-frame clones alone and lacks a portion of them. Of tens of thousands of clones in the sample, about 80% were seen once. Specimen: peripheral blood. These receptor sequences come from an elderly man with acute or convalescent COVID-19.

V is TRBV5-1 and J is TRBJ2-2; 8 bases match TRBD2. The length of the CDR3 is 19 residues. After removal of 1 base from V and 2 bases from J, the junction contained 13 bases not matched to a gene. CDR1 is SGHRS, CDR2 YFSETQ, per germline. The DNA of the CDR3 is TGCGCCAGCAGCTTGACGGGATTTCGGGGGGGACGTAACACCGGGGAGCTGTTTTTT. Amino acid sequence: CASSLTGFRGGRNTGELFF.

This CDR3 reads CASSQGGEAFF. CDR3 coding DNA: TGTGCCAGCAGCCAGGGGGGTGAAGCTTTCTTT. The chain couples TRBV3-1 (or the pseudogene TRBV3-2) to TRBJ1-1, with a possible D match to TRBD1 (5 bases). The ends were cut back, 3 bases at V and 7 bases at J, with 6 bases in the middle. Germline V CDR1 and CDR2: LGHDT, YNNKEL (reference sequence). CDR3 length equals 11 residues.

CDR3 sequence (DNA): TGTGCCAGCAGCTCACGAGGGGGCGACACCGGGGAGCTGTTTTTT. Residues: CASSSRGGDTGELFF. The V gene is TRBV9, the J gene TRBJ2-2; 7 bases line up with TRBD1. This CDR3 contains 15 residues. The junction had 6 bases not matched to a gene; V was cut back by 4 bases and J by 3 bases. The germline V gene encodes CDR1 SGDLS and CDR2 YYNGEE.

This clone has just one count. The chain has TRBV7-9 and TRBJ2-1; 9 bases are shared with TRBD2. CDR3 length: 19 residues. Germline trimming cut 1 base from V and 7 bases from J; bases unmatched to any gene: 17. Germline V gives CDR1 SEHNR, CDR2 FQNEAQ (reference sequence). For the CDR3, the DNA is TGTGCCAGCAGCTTAGTGGGCGGGGGGGCCATTTTCTTTAGGAATGAGCAGTTCTTC. The encoded protein is CASSLVGGGAIFFRNEQFF.

The J gene is TRBJ2-4, the V gene TRBV6-5; 7 positions match TRBD1. Germline V gene sequence: CDR1 MNHEY, CDR2 SVGAGI. The CDR3 sequence is 15 residues long. The V and J ends lost 11 bases and 0 bases, in that order; junction bases with no gene match: 10. This CDR3 is CASSGQFIAKNIQYF. The DNA of the CDR3 is TGTGCCTCCTCGGGACAGTTTATAGCCAAAAACATTCAGTACTTC.

The chain couples TRBV6-5 to TRBJ1-3; possibly TRBD1 for D (6 bases). Germline CDR1 MNHEY, CDR2 SVGAGI. This CDR3 spans 14 amino acids. With 7 bases removed from V and 5 bases from J, the gap between germline ends came to 15 bases. The CDR3 coding sequence is TGTGCCAGCATGGGGGCGGCACGTAGAAACACCATATATTTT. Its translation is CASMGAARRNTIYF.

This CDR3 reads CASIIRTGGNYEQYF. As DNA, the CDR3 is TGTGCCAGCATCATCAGGACAGGGGGCAACTACGAGCAGTACTTC. The rearrangement uses TRBV6-5 and TRBJ2-7; the match to TRBD1 covers 11 bases. The germline V gene encodes CDR1 MNHEY and CDR2 SVGAGI. Unmatched junction bases numbered 8, after V lost 7 bases and J lost 3 bases. There are 15 residues in the CDR3.

V usage is TRBV7-8 and J usage is TRBJ2-3, with D perhaps matching TRBD1 (6 bases). Between the trimmed V and J ends, which lost 0 bases and 1 base, there was a span of 11 bases. The germline V gene has CDR1 SGHVS and CDR2 FQNEAQ. The CDR3 has 16 amino acids. CDR3 protein: CASSLAGGRGTDTQYF. Written as DNA, the CDR3 is TGTGCCAGCAGCTTAGCAGGGGGTAGGGGCACAGATACGCAGTATTTT.

The chain uses TRBV10-3 and TRBJ2-7; D may be TRBD2 (5 bases). Germline V lookup: CDR1 ENHRY, CDR2 SYGVKD. CDR3 size: 13 residues. Trimming shortened V by 6 bases and J by 0 bases, and 9 bases separated the two germline ends. The CDR3: CAISRGLSYEQYF. For the CDR3, the DNA is TGTGCCATCAGCCGGGGTCTCTCCTACGAGCAGTACTTC.

The chain employs TRBV5-1 and TRBJ1-2, with 9 bases fitting TRBD1. Germline assignment: CDR1 SGHRS and CDR2 YFSETQ. V shed 4 bases, J shed 4 bases, and the junction held 8 bases outside the gene matches. The CDR3 is 15 amino acids. For the CDR3, the DNA is TGCGCCAGCAGCCCGGACAGGGGAAAAGTCTATGGCTACACCTTC. Translation gives CASSPDRGKVYGYTF. Complete variable domain (other parts from reference TRBV5-1 and TRBJ1-2): KAGVTQTPRYLIKTRGQQVTLSCSPISGHRSVSWYQQTPGQGLQFLFEYFSETQRNKGNFPGRFSGRQFSNSRSEMNVSTLELGDSALYLCASSPDRGKVYGYTFGSGTRLTVV.

This sequence joins TRBV30 and TRBJ2-3, with TRBD2 as a possible D gene (5 bases). CDR3 length: 13 amino acids. Germline V gene data show CDR1 as GTSNPN and CDR2 as SVGIG (reference sequence). Trimming cost V 5 bases and J 2 bases, with 11 bases left between them. The CDR3 loop is CAWSGLVTDTQYF. In DNA form, the CDR3 reads TGTGCCTGGTCCGGACTCGTCACAGATACGCAGTATTTT.

The rearrangement links TRBV6-5 to TRBJ2-3, with TRBD2 identical over 10 bases. Trimming removed 5 bases from V and 6 bases from J; junction bases left unmatched: 5. The germline CDR1 and CDR2 sequences are MNHEY and SVGAGI. The CDR3 length is 14 residues. The CDR3 DNA sequence: TGTGCCAGCAGTCCGGGACTAGCGCGGGATACGCAGTATTTT. Protein product: CASSPGLARDTQYF.

This clone was recorded once. DNA of the CDR3: TGCGCCAGCAGCCAAGCGGGACAGACTAATGAAAAACTGTTTTTT. Protein: CASSQAGQTNEKLFF. The rearrangement uses TRBV4-1 and TRBJ1-4; 7 bases are a match to TRBD1. With 1 base clipped from V and 2 bases from J, the junction kept 1 base outside the gene matches. This CDR3 has 15 amino acids. Germline loops: CDR1 MGHRA, CDR2 YSYEKL.